These 30 T cell receptor beta chains were all obtained from the same sample, sequenced in a study of blood T cell repertoires in COVID-19. The data were produced by immunoSEQ multiplex PCR, yet TCRdb's version contains in-frame clones alone and is incomplete. The sample holds about 63,000 clones, around 90% seen once. What was sequenced was peripheral blood. The receptors stem from a human donor in a cohort sampled during active COVID-19.

J is TRBJ2-7 and V is TRBV7-8, with 7 bases fitting TRBD2. Losses at the gene ends were 5 bases for V and 5 bases for J; bases not matched to a gene: 18. Per germline, CDR1 SGHVS and CDR2 FQNEAQ. The CDR3 length is 17 residues. The CDR3, as DNA: TGTGCCAGCAGCACAGCTTTTGGCGGGAGTGGTGTTCACGAGCAGTACTTC. It translates to CASSTAFGGSGVHEQYF. Full variable domain (missing parts from reference TRBV7-8 and TRBJ2-7): GAGVSQSPRYKVAKRGQDVALRCDPISGHVSLFWYQQALGQGPEFLTYFQNEAQLDKSGLPSDRFFAERPEGSVSTLKIQRTQQEDSAVYLCASSTAFGGSGVHEQYFGPGTRLTVT.

The chain couples TRBV3-1 (or the pseudogene TRBV3-2) to TRBJ2-1; weak D call: TRBD1 (6 bases). CDR1 is LGHDT and CDR2 is YNNKEL in the germline V gene (reference sequence). V dropped 4 bases and J dropped 8 bases, with 12 bases sitting between them. There are 13 residues in the CDR3. DNA for the CDR3: TGTGCCAGCAGCCCTAACAGGGCCGATGAGCAGTTCTTC. Translating it yields CASSPNRADEQFF.

The chain employs TRBV2 and TRBJ1-5; a possible D gene is TRBD1 (6 bases). Trimming removed 5 bases at V and 0 bases at J, with 11 bases between. This CDR3 spans 15 amino acids. Germline V lookup: CDR1 SNHLY, CDR2 FYNNEI. The CDR3 region has the DNA TGTGCCAGCAGTAGGACAGAAAATAGCAATCAGCCCCAGCATTTT. Translated: CASSRTENSNQPQHF. Full variable domain (missing parts from reference TRBV2 and TRBJ1-5): EPEVTQTPSHQVTQMGQEVILRCVPISNHLYFYWYRQILGQKVEFLVSFYNNEISEKSEIFDDQFSVERPDGSNFTLKIRSTKLEDSAMYFCASSRTENSNQPQHFGDGTRLSIL.

The chain joins TRBV11-3 to TRBJ2-3; the match to TRBD2 covers 12 bases. Germline V gene data show CDR1 as SGHNT and CDR2 as YENEEA. The trim removed 1 base at V and 4 bases at J, leaving 6 bases unmatched. CDR3 length: 17 residues. The CDR3: CASSLGQTSGSPDTQYF. CDR3 DNA sequence: TGTGCCAGCAGCTTAGGACAGACTAGCGGGAGCCCAGATACGCAGTATTTT.

The chain uses TRBV5-4 and TRBJ2-5, with 9 bases fitting TRBD2. The germline CDR1 and CDR2 sequences are SGHNT and YYREEE (reference sequence). This CDR3 contains 18 residues. The junction had 12 bases not matched to a gene; V was cut back by 3 bases and J by 0 bases. The CDR3 loop is CASSSRLGGGDYQETQYF. The CDR3 coding sequence is TGTGCCAGCAGCTCACGACTAGGCGGGGGGGATTACCAAGAGACCCAGTACTTC.

J is TRBJ2-2 and V is TRBV7-2; 11 bases map to TRBD1. The CDR3 covers 15 residues. CDR1 and CDR2 (germline): SGHTA, FQGNSA. V was clipped by 7 bases and J by 4 bases; unmatched bases: 5. CDR3 in amino acids: CASNGQGAGTGELFF. The CDR3 DNA is TGTGCCAGCAACGGACAGGGGGCGGGCACCGGGGAGCTGTTTTTT.

This chain uses TRBV6-1 with TRBJ1-5; a possible D gene is TRBD1 (6 bases). Germline V gives CDR1 MNHNS, CDR2 SASEGT. The CDR3 has 18 residues. V was cut by 0 bases and J by 2 bases, with 17 bases left in between. The DNA for the CDR3 is TGTGCCAGCAGTGAAGCGCTTCTGGGGGGGGCACGCAATCAGCCCCAGCATTTT. As protein: CASSEALLGGARNQPQHF.

The chain carries TRBV6-5 and TRBJ1-1; D not certain. The V gene lost 2 bases and the J gene lost 7 bases, with 14 bases spanning the gap. The CDR3 sequence is 14 residues long. Germline CDR1 and CDR2: MNHEY and SVGAGI. The CDR3 protein is CASSYTPSFGEAFF. The CDR3 bases are TGTGCCAGCAGTTACACCCCTAGCTTTGGTGAAGCTTTCTTT.

The chain is built from TRBV7-2 and TRBJ2-5, with 8 bases aligning to TRBD2. The junction had 3 bases not matched to a gene; V was cut back by 1 base and J by 2 bases. CDR1 and CDR2 from the germline V gene are SGHTA and FQGNSA. The length of the CDR3 is 15 residues. The CDR3 spells CASSLDLAGQETQYF. The CDR3 coding sequence is TGTGCCAGCAGCTTAGACCTAGCGGGTCAAGAGACCCAGTACTTC.

This rearrangement joins TRBV27 to TRBJ2-5, with 7 bases identical to TRBD1. CDR3 size: 16 residues. The germline V gene encodes CDR1 MNHEY and CDR2 SMNVEV (reference sequence). V was pared by 2 bases and J by 1 base, with 7 bases of the junction left unmatched. This chain's CDR3 is CASSLIGDRTQETQYF. The CDR3 DNA reads TGTGCCAGCAGTTTAATCGGGGACAGAACCCAAGAGACCCAGTACTTC.

CDR3 sequence reads: CASSSTNLGQGTGNEQFF. Written as DNA, the CDR3 is TGTGCCAGTAGTAGTACAAACCTGGGACAGGGGACGGGCAATGAGCAGTTCTTC. V and J are TRBV19 and TRBJ2-1; 10 bases map to TRBD1. CDR1 is LNHDA and CDR2 is SQIVND in the germline V gene (reference sequence). Trimming took 4 bases from V and 6 from J; bases not matched to a gene: 15. The CDR3 consists of 18 residues. Variable domain in full (rest from reference TRBV19 and TRBJ2-1): DGGITQSPKYLFRKEGQNVTLSCEQNLNHDAMYWYRQDPGQGLRLIYYSQIVNDFQKGDIAEGYSVSREKKESFPLTVTSAQKNPTAFYLCASSSTNLGQGTGNEQFFGPGTRLTVL.

This clone was seen just once. The chain has TRBV25-1 and TRBJ2-1, with 9 bases lining up with TRBD2. The CDR3 is 14 residues long. Germline V gene lookup returns CDR1 MGHDK and CDR2 SYGVNS. Unmatched junction bases numbered 8, after V lost 5 bases and J lost 9 bases. CDR3 loop: CASSQSGGRGEQFF. CDR3 coding DNA: TGTGCCAGCAGTCAAAGCGGGGGGAGAGGTGAGCAGTTCTTC. The variable domain in full, with the rest retrieved from reference TRBV25-1 and TRBJ2-1, is EADIYQTPRYLVIGTGKKITLECSQTMGHDKMYWYQQDPGMELHLIHYSYGVNSTEKGDLSSESTVSRIRTEHFPLTLESARPSHTSQYLCASSQSGGRGEQFFGPGTRLTVL.

This clone showed up just a few times. J is TRBJ1-1 and V is TRBV28; TRBD1 is a possible D gene (6 bases). The CDR3 length is 15 residues. Per germline, CDR1 MDHEN and CDR2 SYDVKM. With 3 bases removed from V and 5 bases from J, the gap between germline ends came to 16 bases. Written as DNA, the CDR3 is TGTGCCAGCAGTTTTCATGGGGGCGTGGGGACTGAAGCTTTCTTT. This encodes CASSFHGGVGTEAFF.

This clone is a singleton in its sample. Germline and junction disagree at one end, which may indicate a read error. This chain connects TRBV28 to TRBJ2-5, with 10 bases lining up with TRBD1. In germline, CDR1 is MDHEN, CDR2 SYDVKM. The CDR3 runs to 14 residues. The CDR3 loop reads CASSPPPGQGSRNF. The DNA of the CDR3 is TGTGCCAGCAGCCCCCCTCCGGGACAGGGGTCGAGGAACTTC.

The chain joins TRBV6-2 or TRBV6-3 to TRBJ2-7; 8 bases line up with TRBD1. In germline, CDR1 is MNHEY, CDR2 SVGEGT. This CDR3 region has 14 residues. V trimming: 6 bases; J trimming: 5 bases; junction bases outside the gene matches: 9. CDR3 in amino acids: CASSPVRTGNEQYF. The CDR3 DNA reads as TGTGCCAGCAGCCCCGTCCGGACAGGGAACGAGCAGTACTTC.

The genes are TRBV30 and TRBJ1-1; possibly TRBD1 for D (5 bases). This CDR3 is 13 amino acids long. Germline-derived CDR1 and CDR2 are GTSNPN and SVGIG (reference sequence). V lost 3 bases to trimming and J lost 1 base, with 9 bases between them. CDR3 bases: TGTGCCTGGAGCCCCAGGGCGAACACTGAAGCTTTCTTT. This translates into CAWSPRANTEAFF.

The chain employs TRBV7-3 and TRBJ2-3; D gene unclear. The germline V and J ends were trimmed by 2 bases and 4 bases, with 7 bases remaining between them. Per the germline V gene, CDR1 is SGHTA and CDR2 is FQGTGA. The CDR3 totals 13 residues. The CDR3: CASSLYIADTQYF. The CDR3, as DNA: TGTGCCAGCAGCTTATATATTGCAGATACGCAGTATTTT.

The chain has TRBV19 and TRBJ1-2; the match to TRBD1 covers 7 bases. The CDR3 length is 14 residues. With 8 bases clipped from V and 8 bases from J, the junction kept 14 bases outside the gene matches. Germline-derived CDR1 and CDR2 are LNHDA and SQIVND (reference sequence). CDR3 nucleotides: TGTGCCAGTGAGTGGACAGGTCTCCCCGGGGGCTACACCTTC. Protein sequence: CASEWTGLPGGYTF.

The chain couples TRBV2 to TRBJ1-1; D not resolved. This CDR3 has 13 residues. Trimming took 6 bases from V and 2 from J, leaving 10 bases between them. Germline V gene data show CDR1 as SNHLY and CDR2 as FYNNEI. CDR3 in amino acids: CASSHRENTEAFF. The CDR3 nucleotides are TGTGCCAGCAGCCACAGAGAAAACACTGAAGCTTTCTTT.

This clone was observed once. CDR3 sequence (DNA): TGTGCCAGCGGTACTAGCGGGAGAGTCCCCTACGAGCAGTACTTC. Its protein product is CASGTSGRVPYEQYF. The rearrangement uses TRBV28 and TRBJ2-7; 11 nucleotides match TRBD2. The CDR3 runs to 15 residues. V shed 8 bases and J 2 bases; nucleotides not matched to a gene: 8. Germline V CDR1 and CDR2: MDHEN, SYDVKM.

V gene TRBV16 combines with J gene TRBJ1-1, with D tentatively TRBD1 (5 bases). The V end lost 3 bases, the J end lost 3 bases, and 11 bases lay between the germline ends. This CDR3 region has 14 residues. Germline CDR1 reads KGHSY; CDR2 reads FQNENV. The CDR3 reads CASSQSLGHTEAFF. The CDR3 nucleotides are TGTGCCAGCAGCCAGTCTCTGGGGCACACTGAAGCTTTCTTT.

The chain has TRBV2 and TRBJ2-1, with D tentatively TRBD2 (6 bases). The CDR3 spans 12 residues. The V gene's germline CDR1 is SNHLY and CDR2 FYNNEI. Trimming removed 3 bases at V and 9 bases at J, with 9 bases between. CDR3 in DNA: TGTGCCAGCAGTGATATGCGGGGTGAGCAGTTCTTC. It yields the protein CASSDMRGEQFF.

The CDR3 protein is CASSLVGEFTYNEQFF. In nucleotides, the CDR3 is TGTGCCAGCAGCTTAGTGGGCGAATTCACCTACAATGAGCAGTTCTTC. This chain uses TRBV13 with TRBJ2-1; no definite D call. Between the trimmed V and J ends, which lost 1 base and 2 bases, there was a span of 12 bases. This CDR3 contains 16 residues. CDR1 PRHDT and CDR2 FYEKMQ come from the germline V gene (reference sequence).

The chain joins TRBV18 to TRBJ1-6; D might be TRBD1 (5 bases). Looked up from germline, CDR1 is KGHSH and CDR2 is LQKENI. The CDR3 length is 15 residues. The ends were cut back, 5 bases at V and 5 bases at J, with 13 bases in the middle. Written as DNA, the CDR3 is TGTGCCAGCTCAATGACAGTCACCAATAATTCACCCCTCCACTTT. Its translation is CASSMTVTNNSPLHF.

This clone was found a few times. Here the CDR3 DNA reads TGTGCCAGCAGTCAACTAGCGGGGGAGTACAATGAGCAGTTCTTC. It translates to CASSQLAGEYNEQFF. The rearrangement links TRBV27 to TRBJ2-1; 11 positions match TRBD2. Germline V lookup: CDR1 MNHEY, CDR2 SMNVEV (reference sequence). The CDR3 has 15 residues. V lost 5 bases and J lost 4; bases outside the gene matches: 4.

This clone has just one count. CDR3 sequence: CASSLVQGNIQYF. The CDR3 DNA is TGTGCCAGCAGCTTAGTTCAGGGCAACATTCAGTACTTC. The rearrangement links TRBV7-9 to TRBJ2-4, with D perhaps TRBD1 (5 bases). V dropped 1 base and J dropped 7 bases, with 8 bases sitting between them. The CDR3 extends over 13 amino acids. Germline V gene sequence: CDR1 SEHNR, CDR2 FQNEAQ (reference sequence).

This clone was observed a few times. The V call is TRBV5-8, the J call TRBJ1-2; a weak D match, TRBD1 (6 bases). Germline CDR1 SGHTS, CDR2 YDEGEE. The V end lost 1 base, the J end lost 13 bases, and 11 bases lay between the germline ends. The CDR3 length is 11 residues. The CDR3 nucleotides read TGTGCCAGCAGCTTGCAGGGGCCAGTCACCTTC. Its protein product is CASSLQGPVTF. Variable domain in full (rest from reference TRBV5-8 and TRBJ1-2): EAGVTQSPTHLIKTRGQQATLRCSPISGHTSVYWYQQALGLGLQFLLWYDEGEERNRGNFPPRFSGRQFPNYSSELNVNALELEDSALYLCASSLQGPVTFGSGTRLTVV.

The rearrangement joins TRBV18 to TRBJ2-5, with D tentatively TRBD2 (6 bases). The CDR3 is 14 amino acids. Germline lookup yields CDR1 KGHSH and CDR2 LQKENI. Between the trimmed V and J ends, which lost 4 bases and 1 base, there was a span of 10 bases. The CDR3 sequence is CASSLAGGQETQYF. The CDR3 DNA reads TGTGCCAGCTCACTGGCCGGGGGCCAAGAGACCCAGTACTTC. Full variable domain (rest looked up from reference TRBV18 and TRBJ2-5): NAGVMQNPRHLVRRRGQEARLRCSPMKGHSHVYWYRQLPEEGLKFMVYLQKENIIDESGMPKERFSAEFPKEGPSILRIQQVVRGDSAAYFCASSLAGGQETQYFGPGTRLLVL.

The chain combines TRBV28 with TRBJ1-2, with D maybe TRBD1 (5 bases). The CDR3 spans 14 residues. The V end lost 2 bases, the J end lost 4 bases, and 11 bases lay between the germline ends. The germline V gene has CDR1 MDHEN and CDR2 SYDVKM. CDR3 sequence: CASSLEQGSYGYTF. As DNA, the CDR3 is TGTGCCAGCAGTTTAGAGCAGGGTTCCTATGGCTACACCTTC.

This chain joins TRBV19 and TRBJ2-6, with TRBD1 matching over 7 bases. V lost 6 bases, J lost 0 bases, and 5 bases stayed unmatched. Germline assignment: CDR1 LNHDA and CDR2 SQIVND (reference sequence). This CDR3 has 16 residues. DNA for the CDR3: TGTGCCAGTAGGCAGACAGGGTTCTCTGGGGCCAACGTCCTGACTTTC. It encodes CASRQTGFSGANVLTF.